The entry that follows covers one T cell receptor (beta chain) sequence. The antigen remains unidentified. As to treatment: approximately 9-day PBMC culture with coronavirus spike peptide pools or control peptides (ViraFEST assay). These CD4+ T cells came from an unexposed donor, sampled before the COVID-19 pandemic (2011-2018). First, ViraFEST expanded antigen-specific T cells with peptide pools, and next it sequenced the TCRs. This entry is derived from a study of vaccination and CD4 T cells after COVID-19. Across the study: Participants were given two doses of BNT162b2 or mRNA-1273 vaccine.

The study sequenced cultured CD4+ T cell DNA using the Oncomine TCR Beta short-read assay. Cultured CD4+ T cells were the source of extracted genomic DNA. Via MiXCR, TCRdb re-called the PCR reads, giving one row per CDR3 protein. The sample contains approximately 9,000 distinct CDR3 sequences, 36% of which appear only once. V lost 3 bases to trimming and J lost 5 bases, with 7 bases between them. The CDR3 totals 12 residues. The germline V gene encodes CDR1 SGHTA and CDR2 FQGTGA. This chain connects TRBV7-3 to TRBJ1-2; D call uncertain. Sequenced material: CD4+ T cells from blood, cultured in vitro. This TCR was recovered from a human donor in good health. The CDR3 bases are TGTGCCAGCAGCTTTAGTGGATATGGCTACACCTTC. It is translated as CASSFSGYGYTF.